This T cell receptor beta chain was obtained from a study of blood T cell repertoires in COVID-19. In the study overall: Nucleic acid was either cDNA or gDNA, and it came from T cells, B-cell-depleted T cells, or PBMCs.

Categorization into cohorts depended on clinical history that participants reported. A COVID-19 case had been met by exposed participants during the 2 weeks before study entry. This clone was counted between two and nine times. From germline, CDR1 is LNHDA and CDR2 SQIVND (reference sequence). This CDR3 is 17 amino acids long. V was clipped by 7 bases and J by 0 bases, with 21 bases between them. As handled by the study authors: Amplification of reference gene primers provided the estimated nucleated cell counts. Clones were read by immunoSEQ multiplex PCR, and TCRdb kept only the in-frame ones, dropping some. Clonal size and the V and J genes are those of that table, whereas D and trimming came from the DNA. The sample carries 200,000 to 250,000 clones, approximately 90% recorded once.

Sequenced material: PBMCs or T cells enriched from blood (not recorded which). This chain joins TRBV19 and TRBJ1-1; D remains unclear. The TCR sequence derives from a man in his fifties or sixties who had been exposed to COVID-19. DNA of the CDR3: TGTGCCAGTAACCCGACTGCCCTACATTATATGAACACTGAAGCTTTCTTT. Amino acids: CASNPTALHYMNTEAFF.